Sequencing of this T cell receptor beta chain was carried out in a study of blood T cell repertoires in COVID-19. Study overall: T cells, B-cell-depleted T cells, or PBMCs supplied cDNA or gDNA.

Generated by immunoSEQ multiplex PCR, the TCRdb table keeps only in-frame clones and is missing some. The sample holds more than 300,000 clones, around 88% seen once. During active infection, Seattle patients enrolled and were then monitored through disease. V gave up 5 bases and J gave up 3 bases; unmatched junction bases: 2. The CDR3 is 14 residues long. Germline CDR1 is SEHNR and CDR2 is FQNEAQ (reference sequence). The receptor comes from a woman in her thirties with COVID-19, enrolled during active disease. Sequencing was performed on peripheral blood. The rearrangement joins TRBV7-9 to TRBJ1-4; 8 nucleotides agree with TRBD1. The CDR3 spells CASSRQGSNEKLFF. CDR3 in DNA: TGTGCCAGCAGCCGACAGGGGTCTAATGAAAAACTGTTTTTT.